These T cell receptor beta chains were read from a single sample in a study of cytomegalovirus exposure and HLA in healthy donors. Produced via immunoSEQ multiplex PCR; TCRdb's table is partial and in-frame only. The sample carries tens of thousands of clones, approximately 90% recorded once. Sequencing was carried out using PBMCs. The receptors were sampled from a man aged 30 to 39 in good health and CMV-seronegative. Both conserved end residues are part of each CDR3. The order of the fields is J gene, D gene, V gene, CDR3 DNA, CDR3 protein. D genes are given only for firm matches.

J gene: TRBJ1-2; D gene: .; V gene: TRBV6-5; CDR3 DNA: TGTGCCAGCAGTTTAGGCCGTTCGGGATTGAATGGCTACACCTTC; CDR3 protein: CASSLGRSGLNGYTF
J gene: TRBJ1-4; D gene: TRBD1; V gene: TRBV6-4; CDR3 DNA: TGTGCCAGCAGTGACGGGACAGGGGGTGAAAAACTGTTTTTT; CDR3 protein: CASSDGTGGEKLFF
J gene: TRBJ1-1; D gene: TRBD1; V gene: TRBV25-1; CDR3 DNA: TGTGCCAGCAGCCGAGGGGGCAGCACTGAAGCTTTCTTT; CDR3 protein: CASSRGGSTEAFF
J gene: TRBJ2-7; D gene: TRBD1; V gene: TRBV7-2; CDR3 DNA: TGTGCCAGCAGCTGGGGGACAGGTATGTCCCGCGGTACGTCCTACGAGCAGTACTTC; CDR3 protein: CASSWGTGMSRGTSYEQYF
J gene: TRBJ2-1; D gene: TRBD1; V gene: TRBV6-5; CDR3 DNA: TGTGCCAGCACCCGGTTAACCACAGGGGATGAGCAGTTCTTC; CDR3 protein: CASTRLTTGDEQFF
J gene: TRBJ1-5; D gene: TRBD1; V gene: TRBV7-9; CDR3 DNA: TGTGCCAGCAGCTTAGCCCCAGGACAGGGGACCTTTAGCAATCAGCCCCAGCATTTT; CDR3 protein: CASSLAPGQGTFSNQPQHF
J gene: TRBJ2-2; D gene: TRBD1; V gene: TRBV4-1; CDR3 DNA: TGCGCCAGCAGCCAAAAGGACAGGGGGGGCACCGGGGAGCTGTTTTTT; CDR3 protein: CASSQKDRGGTGELFF
J gene: TRBJ1-3; D gene: .; V gene: TRBV25-1; CDR3 DNA: TGTGCCAGCAGTGAAGGCCCCCTGATCAGGGGCTCTGGAAACACCATATATTTT; CDR3 protein: CASSEGPLIRGSGNTIYF
J gene: TRBJ2-3; D gene: .; V gene: TRBV5-4; CDR3 DNA: TGTGCCAGCAGCGCTTACGGGGTAAGCACAGATACGCAGTATTTT; CDR3 protein: CASSAYGVSTDTQYF
J gene: TRBJ1-1; D gene: TRBD1; V gene: TRBV5-1; CDR3 DNA: TGCGCCAGCAGCCCACAAAAGGACAGGCCGAACACTGAAGCTTTCTTT; CDR3 protein: CASSPQKDRPNTEAFF
J gene: TRBJ2-7; D gene: TRBD1; V gene: TRBV6-5; CDR3 DNA: TGTGCCAGCAGACTTTGGACAGGGGGGGCCGAGCAGTACTTC; CDR3 protein: CASRLWTGGAEQYF
J gene: TRBJ1-2; D gene: TRBD1; V gene: TRBV7-9; CDR3 DNA: TGTGCCAGCAGCCGGGACAGCTATGGCTACACCTTC; CDR3 protein: CASSRDSYGYTF
J gene: TRBJ1-3; D gene: .; V gene: TRBV7-9; CDR3 DNA: TGTGCCAGCAGCTTAGGCTCTACGAGGTCTGGAAACACCATATATTTT; CDR3 protein: CASSLGSTRSGNTIYF
J gene: TRBJ2-7; D gene: TRBD1; V gene: TRBV7-9; CDR3 DNA: TGTGCCAGCAGCTCGACAAACCGGGACAGGGGGCATGAGGAGTACTTC; CDR3 protein: CASSSTNRDRGHEEYF